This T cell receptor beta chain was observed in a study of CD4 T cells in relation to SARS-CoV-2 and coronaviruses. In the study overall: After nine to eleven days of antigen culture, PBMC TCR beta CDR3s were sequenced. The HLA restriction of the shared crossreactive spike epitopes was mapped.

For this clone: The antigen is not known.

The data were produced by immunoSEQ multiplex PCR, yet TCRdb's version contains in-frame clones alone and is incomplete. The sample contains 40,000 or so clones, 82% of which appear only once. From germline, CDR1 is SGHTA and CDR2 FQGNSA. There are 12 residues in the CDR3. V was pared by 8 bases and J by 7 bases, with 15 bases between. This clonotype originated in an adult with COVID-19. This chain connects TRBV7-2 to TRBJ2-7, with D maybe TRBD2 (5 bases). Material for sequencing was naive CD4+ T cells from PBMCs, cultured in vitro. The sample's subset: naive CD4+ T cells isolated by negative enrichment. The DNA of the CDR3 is TGTGCCAGCGGGAGCTTACCCGGGGAGCAGTACTTC. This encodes CASGSLPGEQYF. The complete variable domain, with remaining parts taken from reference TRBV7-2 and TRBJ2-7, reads GAGVSQSPSNKVTEKGKDVELRCDPISGHTALYWYRQSLGQGLEFLIYFQGNSAPDKSGLPSDRFSAERTGGSVSTLTIQRTQQEDSAVYLCASGSLPGEQYFGPGTRLTVT.